This TCR beta chain was sequenced for a study of molecular identifiers for immune sequencing clone quantification. A CD8+CD4-CCR7+CD45RA+ phenotype served as the sorting definition for naive CD8 T cells. TCRdb re-analysed the PCR reads in MiXCR, keeping a single row per CDR3 protein. This sample has about 640,000 distinct CDR3 sequences; 20% occur once, and the top ten carry roughly 0.83%. Germline lookup yields CDR1 KGHSH and CDR2 LQKENI. The CDR3 consists of 13 residues. The V and J ends lost 3 bases and 7 bases respectively, with 11 bases between them. This clonotype was seen at least ten times. The V call is TRBV18, the J call TRBJ2-3; TRBD2 might be the D (5 bases). The sample was naive CD8+ T cells from blood, with Jurkat cell RNA spiked in. Subset specified: FACS-sorted CD8+CD4-CCR7+CD45RA+ naive T cells. This TCR derives from a human donor in good health. Some libraries in this study had Jurkat cell RNA spiked in. For the CDR3, the DNA is TGTGCCAGCTCACCCCCGGGGTCGCATACGCAGTATTTT. Translating gives CASSPPGSHTQYF.